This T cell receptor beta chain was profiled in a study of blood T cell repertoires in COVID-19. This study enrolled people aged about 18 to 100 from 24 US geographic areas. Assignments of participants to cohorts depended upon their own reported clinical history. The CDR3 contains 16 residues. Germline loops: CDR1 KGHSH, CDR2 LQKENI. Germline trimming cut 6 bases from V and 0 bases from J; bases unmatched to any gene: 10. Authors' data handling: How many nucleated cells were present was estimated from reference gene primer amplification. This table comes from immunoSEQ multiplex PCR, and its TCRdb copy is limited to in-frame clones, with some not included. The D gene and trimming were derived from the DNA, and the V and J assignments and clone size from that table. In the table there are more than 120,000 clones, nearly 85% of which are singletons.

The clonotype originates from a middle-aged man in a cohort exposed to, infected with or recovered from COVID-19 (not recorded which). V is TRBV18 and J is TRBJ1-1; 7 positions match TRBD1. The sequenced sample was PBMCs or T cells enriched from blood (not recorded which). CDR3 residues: CASSPGQPLMNTEAFF. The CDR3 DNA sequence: TGTGCCAGCTCTCCGGGACAGCCCCTAATGAACACTGAAGCTTTCTTT.